What follows are 15 T cell receptor beta chains derived from one specimen sequenced in a study of control samples from healthy donors and cancer patients. Clones were sequenced by immunoSEQ multiplex PCR, and TCRdb holds only the in-frame ones, with some missing. This specimen shows about 200,000 clones; the ten leading clones hold roughly 2%. The sequenced material came from blood. All receptors come from a woman aged 25-40 years in good health.

The rearrangement uses TRBV4-1 and TRBJ1-5, with D tentatively TRBD1 (5 bases). V was trimmed by 1 base and J by 6 bases, leaving 13 bases between them. CDR3 length: 15 residues. The germline CDR1 and CDR2 sequences are MGHRA and YSYEKL. Written as DNA, the CDR3 is TGCGCCAGCAGCCAAGGGCCAGAGGGGCCTCAGCCCCAGCATTTT. It encodes CASSQGPEGPQPQHF.

CDR3 protein: CASSLQNSPLHF. In DNA form, the CDR3 reads TGTGCCAGCAGCCTCCAGAATTCACCCCTCCACTTT. The chain joins TRBV11-2 to TRBJ1-6; D not certain. Germline V gene sequence: CDR1 SGHAT, CDR2 FQNNGV. This CDR3 region has 12 residues. Trimming left V 5 bases short and J 7 bases short, with 6 bases between.

The chain is built from TRBV6-2 or TRBV6-3 and TRBJ1-2, with D tentatively TRBD1 (5 bases). The CDR3 has 15 residues. Germline CDR1 reads MNHEY; CDR2 reads SVGEGT. Trimming pared 7 bases from V and 2 bases from J, leaving 17 bases between. The CDR3 spells CASTPTWGGNYGYTF. The CDR3 nucleotides read TGTGCCAGCACCCCCACTTGGGGGGGGAACTATGGCTACACCTTC.

V gene TRBV11-2 combines with J gene TRBJ1-2, with a possible D match to TRBD1 (5 bases). V was cut by 5 bases and J by 7 bases, with 26 bases left in between. The CDR3 is 17 residues long. The V gene's germline CDR1 is SGHAT and CDR2 FQNNGV. The DNA for the CDR3 is TGTGCCAGCAGCCCGCTCAGGGTCGGTCGATCCTACTCTGGCTACACCTTC. Translated: CASSPLRVGRSYSGYTF.

V usage is TRBV5-6 and J usage is TRBJ1-1; unclear D gene. The CDR3 totals 13 residues. With 3 bases removed from V and 11 bases from J, the gap between germline ends came to 17 bases. Germline V lookup: CDR1 SGHDT, CDR2 YYEEEE. CDR3 loop: CASSSPGWGGAFF. DNA of the CDR3: TGTGCCAGCAGCTCTCCTGGGTGGGGAGGCGCTTTCTTT.

The chain links TRBV28 to TRBJ2-5, with 7 nucleotides matching TRBD1. V lost 5 bases and J lost 8; bases outside the gene matches: 11. This CDR3 comprises 14 residues. CDR1 is MDHEN, CDR2 SYDVKM, per germline. CDR3 in DNA: TGTGCCAGCAGTCCCCTAGGAAGGGGGCGAACCCAGTACTTC. Translated, it gives CASSPLGRGRTQYF.

The chain combines TRBV28 with TRBJ1-1, with 7 bases that match TRBD1. Trimming removed 6 bases from V and 0 bases from J; junction bases left unmatched: 7. Germline-derived CDR1 and CDR2 are MDHEN and SYDVKM. The CDR3 runs 15 residues. Here the CDR3 DNA reads TGTGCCAGCAGCGCACAGGGGATAATGAACACTGAAGCTTTCTTT. Encoded protein: CASSAQGIMNTEAFF.

The chain joins TRBV5-5 to TRBJ2-7; D remains ambiguous. The CDR3 consists of 15 residues. V gave up 0 bases and J gave up 7 bases, with 17 bases separating them. Per the germline V gene, CDR1 is SGHKS and CDR2 is YYEKEE (reference sequence). The CDR3 reads CASSLVEDLIFEQYF. Here the CDR3 DNA reads TGTGCCAGCAGCTTGGTAGAGGACCTGATTTTTGAGCAGTACTTC.

The rearrangement joins TRBV10-3 to TRBJ2-5; D gene ambiguous. Trimming left V 0 bases short and J 2 bases short, with 10 bases between. The CDR3 totals 15 residues. CDR1 and CDR2 (germline): ENHRY, SYGVKD. DNA of the CDR3: TGTGCCATCAGTGAGTCGATCCAGGTACAAGAGACCCAGTACTTC. Translated, it gives CAISESIQVQETQYF.

This chain uses TRBV6-4 with TRBJ2-1; no clear D. The CDR3 runs 15 residues. V lost 0 bases and J lost 0, with 6 bases in between. Per the germline V gene, CDR1 is MRHNA and CDR2 is SNTAGT. CDR3 DNA: TGTGCCAGCAGTGACTCCAGCTTCTCCTACAATGAGCAGTTCTTC. This encodes CASSDSSFSYNEQFF.

The V and J genes are TRBV7-9 and TRBJ2-1, with 10 bases that match TRBD2. V was clipped by 6 bases and J by 4 bases; unmatched bases: 6. From germline, CDR1 is SEHNR and CDR2 FQNEAQ (reference sequence). The CDR3 totals 15 residues. The CDR3: CASSLTSGVYNEQFF. CDR3 in DNA: TGTGCCAGCAGTCTAACTAGCGGGGTTTACAATGAGCAGTTCTTC.

The chain joins TRBV6-5 to TRBJ2-1; D is unclear. Per germline, CDR1 MNHEY and CDR2 SVGAGI. V lost 2 bases, J lost 6 bases, and 2 bases lay in between. This CDR3 contains 11 residues. CDR3 sequence reads: CASSYSNEQFF. The CDR3 DNA is TGTGCCAGCAGTTACAGCAATGAGCAGTTCTTC.

The CDR3 here is CATSDPRLPNSPLHF. CDR3 DNA sequence: TGTGCCACCAGTGACCCCAGGCTTCCGAATTCACCCCTCCACTTT. This chain joins TRBV24-1 and TRBJ1-6; D is unresolved. Trimming stripped 4 bases from V and 7 bases from J, with 13 bases between. The CDR3 spans 15 residues. The germline CDR1 and CDR2 sequences are KGHDR and SFDVKD.

The V call is TRBV5-1, the J call TRBJ1-6; D might be TRBD1 (6 bases). V gave up 4 bases and J gave up 0 bases, with 17 bases separating them. The V gene's germline CDR1 is SGHRS and CDR2 YFSETQ. The CDR3 covers 18 residues. The CDR3 spells CASSPGTYFSSYNSPLHF. The DNA of the CDR3 is TGCGCCAGCAGCCCGGGGACATATTTTAGCTCCTATAATTCACCCCTCCACTTT.

This sequence joins TRBV11-2 and TRBJ1-1; D remains ambiguous. Germline loops: CDR1 SGHAT, CDR2 FQNNGV. Trimming left V 4 bases short and J 2 bases short, with 11 bases between. This CDR3 has 14 residues. The CDR3 loop is CASSSFYRNTEAFF. For the CDR3, the DNA is TGTGCCAGCAGCTCGTTTTACAGAAACACTGAAGCTTTCTTT.